Shown below are 18 T cell receptor beta chains from a single sample sequenced in a study of blood T cells in healthy people across ages. A sample-barcoded 5' primer and a J-beta primer mix were used in a second PCR of roughly 6 to 12 cycles. TCRdb reprocessed the 5' RACE reads with MiXCR, giving one entry per CDR3 protein. The sample holds hundreds of thousands of distinct CDR3 sequences; around 20% are singletons and the top ten take about 3.6%. The sample was blood. The source is a man aged 65-85 years in good health.

J is TRBJ1-2 and V is TRBV20-1; D call uncertain. Germline V lookup: CDR1 DFQATT, CDR2 SNEGSKA (reference sequence). The CDR3 is 12 residues long. Trimming removed 3 bases from V and 2 bases from J, with 7 bases in between. The CDR3 bases are TGCAGTGCTAGCTTCTTGAACTATGGCTACACCTTC. Encoded protein: CSASFLNYGYTF.

The rearrangement links TRBV4-1 to TRBJ2-5; 12 nucleotides agree with TRBD2. The CDR3 runs 16 residues. Trimming removed 0 bases from V and 5 bases from J; junction bases left unmatched: 4. Per germline, CDR1 MGHRA and CDR2 YSYEKL. CDR3 in DNA: TGCGCCAGCAGCCAAGATAGACTAGCGGGAGAGGAGACCCAGTACTTC. Its protein is CASSQDRLAGEETQYF.

This chain connects TRBV20-1 to TRBJ1-4; TRBD1 matches 8 bases. V lost 3 bases to trimming and J lost 6 bases; unmatched junction nucleotides: 12. The CDR3 runs 16 residues. CDR1 and CDR2 (germline): DFQATT, SNEGSKA (reference sequence). Here the CDR3 reads CSARVDRDYFYEKLFF. DNA of the CDR3: TGCAGTGCTAGGGTGGACAGGGATTACTTCTATGAAAAACTGTTTTTT.

The sample holds one count of this clonotype. Likely a read error: the CDR3 ends without its conserved phenylalanine or tryptophan. V is TRBV9 and J is TRBJ2-1; 7 bases are shared with TRBD2. The V and J ends lost 3 bases and 7 bases, in that order; junction bases with no gene match: 10. The CDR3 extends over 15 amino acids. Germline V lookup: CDR1 SGDLS, CDR2 YYNGEE. In nucleotides, the CDR3 is TGTGCCAGCAGCGCCCCCGGACTAGAGGTTAATGAGCAGTTCTGC. This translates into CASSAPGLEVNEQFC.

The chain links TRBV11-2 to TRBJ2-5; 12 bases align to TRBD1. This CDR3 has 17 residues. J gave up 5 bases and V 2 bases, and 9 bases lay outside the gene matches. Germline V lookup: CDR1 SGHAT, CDR2 FQNNGV. The CDR3, as DNA: TGTGCCAGCAGCTTATTGGGGACAGGGGGCTTCGGTGAGACCCAGTACTTC. Its protein is CASSLLGTGGFGETQYF.

This clonotype was observed a handful of times. V is TRBV15 and J is TRBJ2-4; D call uncertain. Germline V gene lookup returns CDR1 LNHNV and CDR2 YYDKDF (reference sequence). V dropped 0 bases and J dropped 4 bases, with 7 bases sitting between them. The CDR3 covers 14 residues. CDR3 amino acids: CATSRDFLKNIQYF. The CDR3 bases are TGTGCCACCAGCAGAGATTTTCTGAAAAACATTCAGTACTTC.

The genes are TRBV6-5 and TRBJ1-6, with D possibly matching TRBD1 (6 bases). V lost 4 bases, J lost 6 bases, and 10 bases lay in between. The CDR3 is 14 residues long. In germline, CDR1 is MNHEY, CDR2 SVGAGI. Here the CDR3 reads CASSLRTANSPLHF. The CDR3 DNA reads TGTGCCAGCAGTTTGCGGACAGCTAATTCACCCCTCCACTTT.

This chain connects TRBV20-1 to TRBJ2-1; perhaps TRBD2 as D (5 bases). The germline V gene has CDR1 DFQATT and CDR2 SNEGSKA (reference sequence). The CDR3 is made up of 14 amino acids. V was shortened by 3 bases and J by 4 bases, with 13 bases between the two germline ends. The CDR3 coding sequence is TGCAGTGCTAGCGAACTAGTGGGGTACAATGAGCAGTTCTTC. Protein product: CSASELVGYNEQFF.

The V call is TRBV14, the J call TRBJ1-4, with a tentative D call TRBD1 (5 bases). The V end was cut by 4 bases, the J end by 5 bases, with 14 bases between. This CDR3 comprises 15 residues. Germline V gene data show CDR1 as SGHDN and CDR2 as FVKESK. The CDR3 nucleotides are TGTGCCAGCAGCCCGGGAGGGGTCCAAAATGAAAAACTGTTTTTT. Translation: CASSPGGVQNEKLFF.

This clonotype has at least ten counts. CDR3 nucleotides: TGTGCCAGCAGTTTACTAGCGGGGAAGTCCTACGAGCAGTACTTC. Translated: CASSLLAGKSYEQYF. V usage is TRBV27 and J usage is TRBJ2-7, with 9 positions matching TRBD2. CDR3 length equals 15 residues. V trimming: 2 bases; J trimming: 1 base; junction bases outside the gene matches: 3. In germline, CDR1 is MNHEY, CDR2 SMNVEV (reference sequence).

The chain employs TRBV4-1 and TRBJ2-2; D call uncertain. The V end lost 3 bases, the J end lost 6 bases, and 14 bases lay between the germline ends. Germline CDR1 is MGHRA and CDR2 is YSYEKL. This CDR3 is built from 15 residues. DNA for the CDR3: TGCGCCAGCAGCCATCGAACCGACTCCCCCGGGGAGCTGTTTTTT. Translated: CASSHRTDSPGELFF.

The chain carries TRBV7-9 and TRBJ2-3; 9 bases fit TRBD2. CDR3 length: 18 residues. The V gene's germline CDR1 is SEHNR and CDR2 FQNEAQ (reference sequence). Trimming at V came to 3 bases and at J to 0 bases, leaving 10 bases not matched to a gene. Here the CDR3 reads CASSFGGSGRVSTDTQYF. CDR3 coding DNA: TGTGCCAGCAGCTTTGGCGGTAGCGGGAGAGTGAGCACAGATACGCAGTATTTT.

This clonotype was picked up one time. The DNA of the CDR3 is TGCAGTGCTCGTAAGACGATGCTGGAAAAGACCCAGTACTTC. It encodes CSARKTMLEKTQYF. The V and J genes are TRBV20-1 and TRBJ2-1; D remains ambiguous. The end of the DNA aligns better with TRBJ2-5, so the J call may be wrong. The CDR3 sequence is 14 residues long. Germline CDR1 DFQATT, CDR2 SNEGSKA (reference sequence).

V and J are TRBV2 and TRBJ2-1, with D maybe TRBD2 (5 bases). V was shortened by 7 bases and J by 8 bases, with 6 bases between the two germline ends. This CDR3 is 10 amino acids long. Germline lookup yields CDR1 SNHLY and CDR2 FYNNEI. The CDR3 DNA sequence: TGTGCCAGCAAGGGAGATGAGCAGTTCTTC. Residues: CASKGDEQFF.

The chain links TRBV20-1 to TRBJ2-1; the D gene is possibly TRBD2 (6 bases). The CDR3 runs 14 residues. V was clipped by 6 bases and J by 3 bases, with 15 bases between them. The germline CDR1 and CDR2 sequences are DFQATT and SNEGSKA (reference sequence). The CDR3 DNA sequence: TGCAGTGCACCGACCGGCGGGAACTACAATGAGCAGTTCTTC. Translation: CSAPTGGNYNEQFF.

This chain joins TRBV2 and TRBJ2-7; 7 nucleotides line up with TRBD2. This CDR3 contains 14 residues. Germline trimming cut 7 bases from V and 1 base from J; bases unmatched to any gene: 7. The germline V gene encodes CDR1 SNHLY and CDR2 FYNNEI. As DNA, the CDR3 is TGTGCCAGCACCGGCGGGAGCGGGTCCTACGAGCAGTACTTC. It codes for CASTGGSGSYEQYF. The entire variable domain, with the rest obtained from reference TRBV2 and TRBJ2-7, is as follows: EPEVTQTPSHQVTQMGQEVILRCVPISNHLYFYWYRQILGQKVEFLVSFYNNEISEKSEIFDDQFSVERPDGSNFTLKIRSTKLEDSAMYFCASTGGSGSYEQYFGPGTRLTVT.

This clonotype was seen many times. The chain links TRBV27 to TRBJ2-5, with 9 bases matching TRBD2. J lost 2 bases, V lost 8 bases, and 9 bases had no gene match. The germline gives CDR1 MNHEY, CDR2 SMNVEV (reference sequence). The CDR3 runs 15 residues. In DNA form, the CDR3 reads TGTGCCAGCCGTCTAGCGGGATTGAGGCAAGAGACCCAGTACTTC. Its translation: CASRLAGLRQETQYF.

This chain uses TRBV20-1 with TRBJ2-7; tentative D call: TRBD1 (6 bases). This CDR3 has 11 residues. The germline V gene encodes CDR1 DFQATT and CDR2 SNEGSKA (reference sequence). The V and J ends lost 4 bases and 6 bases respectively, with 10 bases between them. The DNA for the CDR3 is TGCAGTGCTACAAAACAGGGCGAGCAGTACTTC. Amino acids: CSATKQGEQYF.